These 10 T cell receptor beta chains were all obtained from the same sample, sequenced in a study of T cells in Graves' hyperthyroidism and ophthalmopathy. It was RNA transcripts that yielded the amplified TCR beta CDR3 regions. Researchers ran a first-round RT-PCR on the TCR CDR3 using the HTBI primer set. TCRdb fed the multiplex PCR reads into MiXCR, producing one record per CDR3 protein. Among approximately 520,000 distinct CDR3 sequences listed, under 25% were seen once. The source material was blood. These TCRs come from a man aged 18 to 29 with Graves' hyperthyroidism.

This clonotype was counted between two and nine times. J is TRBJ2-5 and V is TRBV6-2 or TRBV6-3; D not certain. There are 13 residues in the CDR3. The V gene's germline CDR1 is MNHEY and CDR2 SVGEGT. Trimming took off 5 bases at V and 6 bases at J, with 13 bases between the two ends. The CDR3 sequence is CASSPGSPQTQYF. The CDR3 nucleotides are TGTGCCAGCAGTCCAGGTTCCCCCCAGACCCAGTACTTC.

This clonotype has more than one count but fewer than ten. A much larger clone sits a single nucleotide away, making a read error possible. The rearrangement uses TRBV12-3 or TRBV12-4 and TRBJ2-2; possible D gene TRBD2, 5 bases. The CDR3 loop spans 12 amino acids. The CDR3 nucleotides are TGTGCCAGCAGTTTCGTCCCCGGGGAGCTGTGTTTT. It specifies CASSFVPGELCF.

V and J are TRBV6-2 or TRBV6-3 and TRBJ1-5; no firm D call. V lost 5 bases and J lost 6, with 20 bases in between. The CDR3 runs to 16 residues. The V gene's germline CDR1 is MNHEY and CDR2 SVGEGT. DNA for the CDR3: TGTGCCAGCAGTCCAGAGTGGGGAATGTATCGTCAGCCCCAGCATTTT. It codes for CASSPEWGMYRQPQHF.

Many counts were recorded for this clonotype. The CDR3 sequence is CASSLGRQDYGYTF. The CDR3 nucleotides read TGTGCCAGCAGCTTAGGGCGACAGGACTATGGCTACACCTTC. V usage is TRBV7-8 and J usage is TRBJ1-2, with a weak D call TRBD1 (6 bases). Germline V gene data show CDR1 as SGHVS and CDR2 as FQNEAQ. V was shortened by 1 base and J by 3 bases, with 9 bases between the two germline ends. The CDR3 extends over 14 amino acids. Using reference TRBV7-8 and TRBJ1-2 for the parts outside the CDR3, the full variable domain is GAGVSQSPRYKVAKRGQDVALRCDPISGHVSLFWYQQALGQGPEFLTYFQNEAQLDKSGLPSDRFFAERPEGSVSTLKIQRTQQEDSAVYLCASSLGRQDYGYTFGSGTRLTVV.

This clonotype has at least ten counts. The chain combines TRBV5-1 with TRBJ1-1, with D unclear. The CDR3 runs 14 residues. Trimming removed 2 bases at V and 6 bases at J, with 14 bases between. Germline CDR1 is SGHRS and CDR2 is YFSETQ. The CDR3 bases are TGCGCCAGCAGCTTCGCTGCCGGATGGGCTGAAGCTTTCTTT. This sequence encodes CASSFAAGWAEAFF.

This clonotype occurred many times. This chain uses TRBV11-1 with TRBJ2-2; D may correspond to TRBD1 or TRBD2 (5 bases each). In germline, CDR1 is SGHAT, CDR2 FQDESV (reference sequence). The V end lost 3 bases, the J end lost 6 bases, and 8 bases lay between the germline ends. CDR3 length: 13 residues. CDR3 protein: CASSFSGPGELFF. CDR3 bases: TGTGCCAGCAGCTTTTCGGGGCCCGGGGAGCTGTTTTTT.

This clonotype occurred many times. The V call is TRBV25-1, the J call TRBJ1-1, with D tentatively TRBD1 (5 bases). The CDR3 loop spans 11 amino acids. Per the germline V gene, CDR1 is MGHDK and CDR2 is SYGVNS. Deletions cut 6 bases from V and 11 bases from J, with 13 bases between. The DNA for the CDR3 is TGTGCCAGCAGCGACCGGGGGTGGGCTTTCTTT. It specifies CASSDRGWAFF.

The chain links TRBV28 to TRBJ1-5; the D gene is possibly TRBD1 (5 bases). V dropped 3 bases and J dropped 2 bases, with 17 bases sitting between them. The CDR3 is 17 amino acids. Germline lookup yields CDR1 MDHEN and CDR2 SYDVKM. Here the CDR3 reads CASSLTGPTKGNQPQHF. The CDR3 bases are TGTGCCAGCAGTTTGACGGGGCCTACAAAGGGCAATCAGCCCCAGCATTTT.

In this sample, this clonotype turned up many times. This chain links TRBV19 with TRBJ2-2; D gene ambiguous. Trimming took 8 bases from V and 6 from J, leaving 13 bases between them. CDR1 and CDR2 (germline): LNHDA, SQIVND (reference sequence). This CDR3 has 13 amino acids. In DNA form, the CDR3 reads TGTGCCAGTCGAGGTCTTGGTTCCGGGGAGCTGTTTTTT. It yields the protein CASRGLGSGELFF. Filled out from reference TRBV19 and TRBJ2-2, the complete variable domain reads DGGITQSPKYLFRKEGQNVTLSCEQNLNHDAMYWYRQDPGQGLRLIYYSQIVNDFQKGDIAEGYSVSREKKESFPLTVTSAQKNPTAFYLCASRGLGSGELFFGEGSRLTVL.

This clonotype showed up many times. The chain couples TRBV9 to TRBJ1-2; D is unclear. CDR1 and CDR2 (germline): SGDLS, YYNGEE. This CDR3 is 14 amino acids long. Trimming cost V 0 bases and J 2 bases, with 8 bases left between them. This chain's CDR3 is CASSVDAYNYGYTF. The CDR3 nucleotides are TGTGCCAGCAGCGTAGATGCATACAACTATGGCTACACCTTC.